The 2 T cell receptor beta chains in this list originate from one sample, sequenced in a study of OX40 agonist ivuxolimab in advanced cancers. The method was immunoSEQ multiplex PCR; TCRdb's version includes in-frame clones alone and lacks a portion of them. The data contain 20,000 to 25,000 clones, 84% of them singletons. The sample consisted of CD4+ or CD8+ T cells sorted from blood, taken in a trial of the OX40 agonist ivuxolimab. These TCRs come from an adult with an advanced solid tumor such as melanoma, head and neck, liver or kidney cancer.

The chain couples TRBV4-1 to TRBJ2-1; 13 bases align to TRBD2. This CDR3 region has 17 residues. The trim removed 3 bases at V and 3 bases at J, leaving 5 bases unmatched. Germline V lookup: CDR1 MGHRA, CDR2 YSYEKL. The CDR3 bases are TGCGCCAGCAGCCAGCGGACTAGCGGGAGCGGCTACAATGAGCAGTTCTTC. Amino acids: CASSQRTSGSGYNEQFF.

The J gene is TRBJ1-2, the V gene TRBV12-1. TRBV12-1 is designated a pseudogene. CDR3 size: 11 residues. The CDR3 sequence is CASRLGPGYTF. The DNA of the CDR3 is TGTGCCAGCAGGCTAGGACCTGGCTACACCTTC.